This TCR beta chain was retrieved from a study of T cells in women clearing cervical HPV infection. Libraries were prepared by immunoSEQ multiplex PCR; TCRdb keeps only in-frame clonotypes and omits some of them. The table lists around 30,000 clones. Dot-blot hybridization genotyped cervical HPV amplified with MY09/MY11 PCR. CDR1 and CDR2 from the germline V gene are SGHRS and YFSETQ. The CDR3 runs to 15 residues. With V trimmed by 1 base and J by 1 base, 4 bases remained unmatched. As for this clone: The CDR3 end falls 3 residues outside the read, so it is completed with the germline J gene.

The chain carries TRBV5-1 and TRBJ2-5; 7 bases map to TRBD1. This receptor was taken from a woman aged 18-70 years with a cervical HPV16 infection that either progressed to CIN3+ or cleared (not recorded which). Sequencing input: blood buffy coat. The CDR3 loop reads CASSLNRQGQETQYF. The covered CDR3 bases are TGCGCCAGCAGCTTGAACAGACAGGGCCAAGAGACC.